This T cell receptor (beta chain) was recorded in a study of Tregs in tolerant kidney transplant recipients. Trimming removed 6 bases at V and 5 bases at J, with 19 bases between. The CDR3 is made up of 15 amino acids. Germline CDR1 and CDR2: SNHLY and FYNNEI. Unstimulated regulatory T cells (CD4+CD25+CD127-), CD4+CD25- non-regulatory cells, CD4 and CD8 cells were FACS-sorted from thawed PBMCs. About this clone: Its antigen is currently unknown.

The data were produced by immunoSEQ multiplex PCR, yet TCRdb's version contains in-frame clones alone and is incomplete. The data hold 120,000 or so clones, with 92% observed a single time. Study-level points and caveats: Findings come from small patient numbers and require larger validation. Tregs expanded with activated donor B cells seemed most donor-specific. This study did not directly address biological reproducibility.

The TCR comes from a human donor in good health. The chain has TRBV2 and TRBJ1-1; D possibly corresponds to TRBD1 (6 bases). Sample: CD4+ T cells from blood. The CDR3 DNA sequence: TGTGCCAGCAGCGTCTATCCGACAGGAGGGACTGAAGCTTTCTTT. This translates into CASSVYPTGGTEAFF.